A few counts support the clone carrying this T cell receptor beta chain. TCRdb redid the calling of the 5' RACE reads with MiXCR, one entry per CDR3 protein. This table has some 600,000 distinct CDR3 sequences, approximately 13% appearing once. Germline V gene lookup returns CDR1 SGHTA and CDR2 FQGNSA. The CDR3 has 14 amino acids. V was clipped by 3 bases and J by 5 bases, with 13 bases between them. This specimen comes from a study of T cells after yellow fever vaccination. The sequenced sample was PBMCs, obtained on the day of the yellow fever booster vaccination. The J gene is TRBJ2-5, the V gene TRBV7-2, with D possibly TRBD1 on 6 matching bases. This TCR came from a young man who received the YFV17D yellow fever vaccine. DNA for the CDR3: TGTGCCAGCAGCTTGGGGGCGGCTTTCGAGACCCAGTACTTC. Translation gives CASSLGAAFETQYF.